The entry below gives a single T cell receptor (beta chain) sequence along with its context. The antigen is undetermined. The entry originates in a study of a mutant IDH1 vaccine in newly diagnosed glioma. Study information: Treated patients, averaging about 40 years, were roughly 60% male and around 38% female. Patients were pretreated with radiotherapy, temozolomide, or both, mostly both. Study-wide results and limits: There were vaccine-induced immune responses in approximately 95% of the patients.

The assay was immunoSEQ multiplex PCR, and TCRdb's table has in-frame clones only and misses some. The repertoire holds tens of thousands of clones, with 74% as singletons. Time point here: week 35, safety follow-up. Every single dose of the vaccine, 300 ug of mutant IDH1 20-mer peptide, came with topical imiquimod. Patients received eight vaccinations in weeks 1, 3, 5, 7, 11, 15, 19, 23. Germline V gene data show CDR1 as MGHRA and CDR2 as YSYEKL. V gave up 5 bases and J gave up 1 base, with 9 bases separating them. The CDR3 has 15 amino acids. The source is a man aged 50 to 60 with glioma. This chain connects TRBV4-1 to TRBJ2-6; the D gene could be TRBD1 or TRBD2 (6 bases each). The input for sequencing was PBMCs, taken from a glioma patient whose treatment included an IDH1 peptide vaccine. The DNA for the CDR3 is TGCGCCAGCAGCAAGGGGGGATCTGGGGCCAACGTCCTGACTTTC. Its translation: CASSKGGSGANVLTF.